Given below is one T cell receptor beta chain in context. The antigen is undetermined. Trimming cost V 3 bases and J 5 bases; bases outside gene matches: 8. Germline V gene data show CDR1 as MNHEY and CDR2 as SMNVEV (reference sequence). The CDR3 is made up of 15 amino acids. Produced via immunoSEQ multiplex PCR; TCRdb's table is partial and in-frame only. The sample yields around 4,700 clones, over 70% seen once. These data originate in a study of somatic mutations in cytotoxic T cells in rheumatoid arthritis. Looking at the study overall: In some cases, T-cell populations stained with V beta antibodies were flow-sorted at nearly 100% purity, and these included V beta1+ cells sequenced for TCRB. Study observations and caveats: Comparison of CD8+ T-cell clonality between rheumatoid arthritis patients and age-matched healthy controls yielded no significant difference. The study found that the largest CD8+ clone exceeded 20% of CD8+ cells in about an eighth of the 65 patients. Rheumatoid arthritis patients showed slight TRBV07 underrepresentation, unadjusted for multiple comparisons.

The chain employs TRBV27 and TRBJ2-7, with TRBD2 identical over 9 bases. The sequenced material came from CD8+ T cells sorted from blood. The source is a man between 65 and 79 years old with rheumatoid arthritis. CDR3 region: CASSLASGNLDEQYF. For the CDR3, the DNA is TGTGCCAGCAGTTTGGCTAGCGGGAACCTCGACGAGCAGTACTTC.